This is a list of T cell receptor beta chains from one sample in a study of monozygotic twins with inflammatory bowel disease. Using the 5' RACE reads, TCRdb records one entry per CDR3 protein without DNA. The sample's table shows approximately 45,000 distinct CDR3 sequences. Sequencing input: blood. These receptors came from a human donor with ulcerative colitis or Crohn's disease, or a healthy co-twin of an affected twin (not recorded which). Each CDR3 is given with its conserved first and last residue. Rows may omit the clone size; those that give it use once, few, many or a size class.

size	V	J	CDR3
-	TRBV5-1	TRBJ1-2	CASTRDRGNYGYTF
-	TRBV7-2	TRBJ2-5	CASSSRGAGETQYF
-	TRBV6-5	TRBJ2-3	CASSYVHTDTQYF
-	TRBV19	TRBJ2-2	CASKDRALTGELFF
-	TRBV11-2	TRBJ2-2	CASSLGSSYKGGELFF
-	TRBV20-1	TRBJ1-3	CSAKRDSGNTIYF
-	TRBV10-3	TRBJ2-2	CAISETGGGRTGELFF
-	TRBV28	TRBJ1-2	CASTPFSRGGYYGYTF
-	TRBV20-1	TRBJ2-7	CSAQGQYEQYF
-	TRBV3-1	TRBJ1-5	CASSQDAGQGQPQHF
-	TRBV5-1	TRBJ1-1	CASRDGSNTEAFF
-	TRBV18	TRBJ1-2	CASSADRNYGYTF
-	TRBV14	TRBJ2-7	CASSAGLAEFSYEQYF
-	TRBV9	TRBJ1-1	CASSAPGKTEAFF
-	TRBV5-1	TRBJ2-7	CASKLADSFSYEQYF
-	TRBV10-3	TRBJ1-5	CAISDGTPRPQHF
-	TRBV7-9	TRBJ2-5	CASSPAGDRAAETQYF
-	TRBV4-2	TRBJ2-1	CASSQGGGGLYNEQFF
-	TRBV3-1	TRBJ1-6	CASSQQSPSGPLHF
-	TRBV11-3	TRBJ2-2	CASSFTVGLSWTGELFF
-	TRBV5-4	TRBJ2-1	CASSLTGLAGAINEQFF
-	TRBV18	TRBJ2-2	CASSPPTGAGELFF
-	TRBV1	TRBJ2-7	CTSRRLVDEQYF
-	TRBV3-1	TRBJ2-3	CASRLGTVGDTRYF
-	TRBV7-8	TRBJ1-6	CASSQPDSPLHF
-	TRBV10-3	TRBJ1-1	CAIRTAGQNTEAFF
-	TRBV12-3/TRBV12-4	TRBJ2-1	CASGGPYNEQFF
-	TRBV27	TRBJ1-6	CASSSAGPNSPLHF
-	TRBV19	TRBJ2-2	CASSISRGRGTGELFF
-	TRBV6-1	TRBJ1-2	CASSVEGTGANGGYTF
-	TRBV7-2	TRBJ1-2	CASSLNGGQGLYGYTF
-	TRBV20-1	TRBJ2-7	CSARDSRLNSYEQYF
-	TRBV20-1	TRBJ1-1	CRAGTGIMNTEAFF
-	TRBV24-1	TRBJ2-3	CATSKQGGTDTQYF
medium-sized	TRBV12-3/TRBV12-4	TRBJ1-5	CASSLQGRGNQPQHF
-	TRBV2	TRBJ2-1	CASRDPGQGGHEQFF
-	TRBV28	TRBJ2-3	CASSTPGLAGTDTQYF
-	TRBV5-1	TRBJ1-4	CASSPSDVTTNEKLFF
-	TRBV12-3/TRBV12-4	TRBJ1-5	CASSFADGYGQPQHF
-	TRBV28	TRBJ1-2	CASLERVGGYTF
-	TRBV20-1	TRBJ2-5	CSEGTRQETQYF
-	TRBV9	TRBJ1-1	CASSYGQGNTEAFF
-	TRBV7-2	TRBJ2-2	CASSTSSANTGELFF
-	TRBV5-1	TRBJ1-3	CASSLAREGNTIYF
-	TRBV18	TRBJ2-3	CASSSNTDTQYF
-	TRBV6-5	TRBJ2-7	CASSREQVTSGRGYEQYF
-	TRBV5-5	TRBJ1-1	CASSSSYNTEAFF
-	TRBV5-1	TRBJ1-1	CASSDPRAGGTEAFF
-	TRBV28	TRBJ1-3	CASSFGGGGSGNTIYF
-	TRBV24-1	TRBJ2-5	CATSEEIAGVGTQCF
-	TRBV19	TRBJ2-5	CASSPGTSSETQYF
-	TRBV5-1	TRBJ2-2	CASSLARGRNTGELFF
-	TRBV7-8	TRBJ2-6	CASSLALSPGANVLTF
-	TRBV20-1	TRBJ2-1	CSARRERVSYNEQFF
-	TRBV20-1	TRBJ2-3	CRPLAGGPTDTQYF